This T cell receptor (beta chain) was retrieved from a study of blood T cell repertoires in COVID-19. Study-level background: Acute-phase and convalescent COVID-19 samples originated in the United States, Italy and Spain. PBMCs, B-cell-depleted T cells, or T cells were the source of the cDNA or gDNA that made up the material.

Germline trimming cut 0 bases from V and 4 bases from J; bases unmatched to any gene: 2. Per the germline V gene, CDR1 is LGHDT and CDR2 is YNNKEL (reference sequence). The CDR3 runs 15 residues. Two negative PCRs, clearance, or symptom resolution characterized the recovered Cohort 3 donors. Clones were read by immunoSEQ multiplex PCR, and TCRdb kept only the in-frame ones, dropping some. In the table there are 350,000 to 400,000 clones, under 90% of which are singletons. The sample taken for sequencing was PBMCs or T cells enriched from blood (not recorded which). This TCR was sampled from a woman aged 25 to 45 who had recovered from COVID-19. V usage is TRBV3-1 (or the pseudogene TRBV3-2) and J usage is TRBJ2-1; TRBD2 agrees at 8 bases. As DNA, the CDR3 is TGTGCCAGCAGCCAAGAGAGCGGGGGTTACAATGAGCAGTTCTTC. Translated, it gives CASSQESGGYNEQFF.